This T cell receptor beta chain derives from a study of blood T cell repertoires in COVID-19 (dated by TCRdb to the early 2020s). Regarding the research as a whole: Samples from collaborators originated in the United States, Italy and Spain and spanned both the acute and convalescent phases of COVID-19. The material from the prospective study consisted of cDNA or gDNA derived from T cells, B-cell-depleted T cells, or PBMCs. Deeply sampled blood TCRbeta repertoires from subjects exposed to, actively infected with, or recovered from COVID-19 were included in the dataset. The repertoires were released in a freely available public database intended as a resource for research on the immune response to SARS-CoV-2. The samples were drawn from two sources: the first 160 participants of the ongoing ImmuneRACE study, and some 1,300 subjects contributed by 6 global collaborators. The sample metadata nearly always contained a de-identified subject ID, COVID-19 status, age in years and sex. HLA class I and class II types, where available, came from metadata supplied by the sample provider rather than from assay-based typing. What the work shows at the level of the full study, not this receptor alone: The amount of clinical and demographic metadata varied by source and participant and was provided uncurated.

Each collaborating institution followed its own protocols to collect whole blood in K2EDTA tubes. For TCRbeta analysis, collaborators shipped samples as frozen whole blood, isolated PBMCs, or DNA extracted from either of those sample types. Concerning this clone itself: Its antigen has not been determined. Within one base of it there is no much larger clone, and no base qualities were kept.

TCRbeta CDR3 regions were amplified from genomic DNA using the immunoSEQ Assay, a bias-controlled multiplex PCR. In the authors' own workflow: The number of nucleated cells in each sample was estimated by amplification of reference gene primers within the assay. To quantify the absolute abundance of each unique TCRbeta CDR3 rearrangement, sequence reads were collapsed and filtered. For each sample, productive Simpson clonality was calculated as the square root of Simpson's diversity index across productive rearrangements. Here the immuneACCESS table is served through TCRdb, limited to in-frame sequences with V and J called. Missing clones are a known gap in these copies; in checked studies unresolved V genes cover under half, and the rest lacks a known reason. Clone size and V and J calls were adopted from that table, with D and trimming inferred from the DNA. The sample yields 70,000 or so clones; 90% were counted once. The top ten hold roughly a tenth of the sample.

The CDR3 has 16 amino acids, counting the end cysteine and phenylalanine. The sequence is cut down to CDR3 DNA, 48 bases in frame from base 1. CDR1 and CDR2 were assigned from the germline V gene as SGDLS and YYNGEE. The germline V and J ends show losses of 4 bases and 2 bases respectively, and no gene match explains 6 bases of the junction. The sequence came from a human donor in a cohort sampled during active COVID-19. In this chain, TRBV9 is recombined with TRBJ1-3, with 10 bases in between that match TRBD1. Sequences were obtained from peripheral blood. The CDR3 sequence is CASSPRGQGAGNTIYF. The DNA is as follows: TGTGCCAGCAGCCCGCGAGGACAGGGGGCTGGAAACACCATATATTTT.